The 31 T cell receptor beta chains below were found in one sample sequenced in a study of tumor-infiltrating lymphocytes in primary liver carcinoma. From roughly 0.5 ug total RNA, TCR beta cDNA was generated with a primer in the constant region. Slightly modified ARM-PCR served as the procedure for the TCR beta libraries. These libraries came from three rounds of nested multiplex PCR. A C-beta reverse primer and TRBV1-TRBV30 forward primers served in each of the first two PCR rounds, at 10 cycles apiece. A single record per CDR3 protein comes from TCRdb applying MiXCR to the multiplex PCR reads. The table lists approximately 330,000 distinct CDR3 sequences, about 61% of them singletons. Both blood RNA, taken from unsorted whole blood, and germline DNA were extracted. Sample: peripheral blood. The receptor set was obtained from a man in his forties with primary liver carcinoma and hepatitis B virus infection.

This clonotype appeared many times. The chain links TRBV6-6 to TRBJ1-2; TRBD1 matches at 8 bases. After removal of 7 bases from V and 8 bases from J, the junction contained 3 bases not matched to a gene. Germline CDR1 reads MNHNY; CDR2 reads SVGAGI (reference sequence). This CDR3 contains 11 residues. This chain's CDR3 is CASKQGGGYTF. The CDR3 DNA is TGTGCCAGCAAACAGGGGGGAGGCTACACCTTC.

This clonotype was counted a few times. The rearrangement uses TRBV28 and TRBJ2-7; D gene uncertain. CDR3 size: 14 residues. Trimming left V 6 bases short and J 1 base short, with 13 bases between. CDR1 and CDR2 from the germline V gene are MDHEN and SYDVKM. The CDR3 here is CASSPRIGSYEQYF. The DNA for the CDR3 is TGTGCCAGCAGCCCAAGGATAGGTTCCTACGAGCAGTACTTC.

In the case of this clonotype: A junction boundary mismatches the germline segment, possibly from a read error. J is TRBJ2-2 and V is TRBV4-2, with 10 bases fitting TRBD2. Germline CDR1 and CDR2: LGHNA and YNFKEQ. The CDR3 runs 17 residues. This CDR3 reads CASSQVRGLANTGELFF. CDR3 nucleotide sequence: TGTGCCAGCAGCCAAGTGCGGGGACTAGCGAACACAGGGGAGCTGTTTTTT.

Points on this clonotype: A much larger clonotype is one base distant, so this may be a read error. The chain employs TRBV6-6 and TRBJ2-5; 8 nucleotides line up with TRBD1. From germline, CDR1 is MNHNY and CDR2 SVGAGI (reference sequence). The CDR3 is 15 residues long. The CDR3 loop is CASSYGGQAQVTQYF. The CDR3 bases are TGTGCCAGCAGTTACGGGGGACAGGCCCAAGTGACCCAGTACTTC.

For this clonotype: This may be a read error, as it is one base from a much larger clone. This rearrangement joins TRBV4-2 to TRBJ2-7; a possible D gene is TRBD2 (5 bases). This CDR3 region has 17 residues. Per the germline V gene, CDR1 is LGHNA and CDR2 is YNFKEQ. CDR3 DNA: TGTTCCAGCAGCCAAGAGACTACCCGGCAAATTTCCTACGAGCAGTACTTC. Its protein is CSSSQETTRQISYEQYF.

The chain joins TRBV5-1 to TRBJ2-6; 9 positions agree with TRBD2. After removal of 2 bases from V and 0 bases from J, the junction contained 12 bases not matched to a gene. Germline V gene sequence: CDR1 SGHRS, CDR2 YFSETQ. The length of the CDR3 is 20 residues. CDR3 sequence: CASSFLSSGIITSGANVLTF. CDR3 DNA sequence: TGCGCCAGCAGCTTCCTCTCTAGCGGGATTATTACCTCTGGGGCCAACGTCCTGACTTTC.

As for this clonotype: A junction end diverges from the germline sequence, so it may reflect a read error. The V and J genes are TRBV4-2 and TRBJ1-3; D not resolved. Germline V CDR1 and CDR2: LGHNA, YNFKEQ. There are 15 residues in the CDR3. CDR3 region: CASNQDRPGGNTIYF. The CDR3 DNA reads as TGTGCCAGCAACCAAGATAGGCCAGGCGGAAACACCATATATTTT.

This clonotype was counted between two and nine times. The rearrangement links TRBV28 to TRBJ1-2; 8 nucleotides agree with TRBD1. J lost 5 bases, V lost 4 bases, and 9 bases had no gene match. CDR3 length equals 15 residues. In germline, CDR1 is MDHEN, CDR2 SYDVKM. In DNA, the CDR3 is TGTGCCAGCAGTTCGACAGGGGCGGGGAGGTATGGCTACACCTTC. Protein product: CASSSTGAGRYGYTF.

This clonotype was observed a handful of times. The V and J genes are TRBV4-2 and TRBJ1-5, with 7 bases that match TRBD1. The germline V gene has CDR1 LGHNA and CDR2 YNFKEQ. This CDR3 is built from 15 residues. Trimming cost V 4 bases and J 6 bases; bases outside gene matches: 9. The CDR3 DNA reads as TGTGCCAGCAGCCTAGAAACGACAGGGCGTCAGCCCCAGCATTTT. Protein product: CASSLETTGRQPQHF.

With regard to this clonotype: One end of the junction is discordant with germline, which a read error may explain. This chain links TRBV11-2 with TRBJ1-1, with D perhaps TRBD1 (6 bases). The CDR3 extends over 16 amino acids. Looked up from germline, CDR1 is SGHAT and CDR2 is FQNNGV. For the CDR3, the DNA is TGTGCCATCAGCCGTGGGGCTCAGGGGTTCGGCACTGAAGCTATCTTT. This translates into CAISRGAQGFGTEAIF.

To note about this clonotype: A much larger clone is a single base away; this may be a read error. The chain joins TRBV10-3 to TRBJ2-4; D possibly matches TRBD1 or TRBD2 (5 bases each). This CDR3 region has 14 residues. Germline values: CDR1 ENHRY, CDR2 SYGVKD. The CDR3 DNA reads as TGTGCCATCAGTAACCAGGGAGCCAAAGACATTCAGTACTTC. This translates into CAISNQGAKDIQYF.

Of note for this clonotype: Given a much more abundant clone one base away, this may be a read error. Since no conserved phenylalanine or tryptophan closes the CDR3, a read error is the likely cause. V is TRBV6-5 and J is TRBJ1-5, with 7 positions matching TRBD1. Trimming at V came to 6 bases and at J to 0 bases, leaving 2 bases not matched to a gene. The germline V gene encodes CDR1 MNHEY and CDR2 SVGAGI. This CDR3 is built from 14 residues. The CDR3 sequence: CASSHRGSNQPQHS. The CDR3 coding sequence is TGTGCCAGCAGCCACAGGGGTAGCAATCAGCCCCAGCATTCT.

As to this clonotype: At one end, the junction sequence differs from germline, possibly due to a read error. This rearrangement joins TRBV6-5 to TRBJ2-2, with TRBD2 matching 9 bases. The CDR3 consists of 16 residues. Germline loops: CDR1 MNHEY, CDR2 SVGAGI. Here the CDR3 DNA reads TGTGCAACGCGGGGTAGCGGGGGCCCGAACACCGGGGAGCTGCTATTC. Translating gives CATRGSGGPNTGELLF.

The table lists this clonotype with a count of one. A read error may be the cause here, since a much bigger clone is one base away. This chain links TRBV29-1 with TRBJ2-7, with 11 bases that match TRBD2. The CDR3 extends over 14 amino acids. The V gene's germline CDR1 is SQVTM and CDR2 ANQGSEA. For the CDR3, the DNA is TGCAGCGTCCATGGACTAGCGGGCTCCTACGAGCATTACTTC. This codes for CSVHGLAGSYEHYF.

This clonotype was seen repeatedly, ten times or more. The chain joins TRBV6-2 or TRBV6-3 to TRBJ1-1; maybe TRBD1 (5 bases). The germline gives CDR1 MNHEY, CDR2 SVGEGT. With 5 bases removed from V and 6 bases from J, the gap between germline ends came to 13 bases. The CDR3 sequence is 13 residues long. The DNA of the CDR3 is TGTGCCAGCAGTGGAAGGGGTTATGCTGAAGCTTTCTTT. This translates into CASSGRGYAEAFF.

The V call is TRBV11-3, the J call TRBJ2-1, with no clear D. The CDR3 runs to 13 residues. Germline lookup yields CDR1 SGHNT and CDR2 YENEEA. V lost 2 bases and J lost 13, with 15 bases in between. CDR3 in DNA: TGTGCCAGCAGCTTAATCGACCACAGTGAACAGTTCTTC. Translating gives CASSLIDHSEQFF.

This clonotype showed up just once. Sequence at one end of the junction differs from germline and may be a read error. This sequence joins TRBV11-2 and TRBJ2-7, with D perhaps TRBD2 (5 bases). Germline assignment: CDR1 SGHAT and CDR2 FQNNGV. This CDR3 contains 15 residues. The CDR3 region is CVSSRLAGLSYEQYF. Here the CDR3 DNA reads TGTGTCAGCAGCCGTCTAGCAGGACTTTCCTACGAGCAGTACTTC.

A note on this clonotype: At one of its ends the junction is not consistent with the germline gene, which may arise from a read error. The CDR3 loop is CATSLVSYTQYF. CDR3 nucleotide sequence: TGTGCCACCAGCTTAGTTTCATATACGCAGTATTTC. The rearrangement uses TRBV11-2 and TRBJ2-3; D gene uncertain. Germline V gives CDR1 SGHAT, CDR2 FQNNGV. CDR3 length: 12 amino acids.

This clonotype was recorded once. The chain couples TRBV10-2 to TRBJ1-5, with TRBD1 matching over 9 bases. J was trimmed by 5 bases and V by 8 bases; bases with no gene match: 22. CDR1 is WSHSY and CDR2 is SAAADI in the germline V gene. The CDR3 sequence is 19 residues long. For the CDR3, the DNA is TGCGCCAGCGGTGCAGGAGGCACCGGGACAGGGCCTCCTGATCAGCCCCAGCATTTT. Encoded protein: CASGAGGTGTGPPDQPQHF.

Regarding this clonotype: A read error may be the cause here, since a much bigger clone is one base away. The rearrangement joins TRBV6-6 to TRBJ2-5; 7 bases match TRBD1. Looked up from germline, CDR1 is MNHNY and CDR2 is SVGAGI (reference sequence). The CDR3 is 15 residues long. In DNA form, the CDR3 reads TGTACCAGCATCCACTCCTCGACAGGGAGAGAGACCCAGTACTTC. Its protein is CTSIHSSTGRETQYF.

This clonotype was counted a few times. The chain joins TRBV6-6 to TRBJ2-1; TRBD2 might be the D (5 bases). Germline CDR1 is MNHNY and CDR2 is SVGAGI (reference sequence). This CDR3 is built from 15 residues. V lost 0 bases and J lost 3, with 9 bases in between. CDR3 DNA: TGTGCCAGCAGTTACTCAGACTACCGCTACAATGAGCAGTTCTTC. It yields the protein CASSYSDYRYNEQFF.

The chain combines TRBV7-9 with TRBJ2-1, with 8 bases fitting TRBD2. Germline CDR1 is SEHNR and CDR2 is FQNEAQ (reference sequence). J lost 8 bases, V lost 5 bases, and 11 bases had no gene match. The CDR3 length is 15 residues. Here the CDR3 reads CASSPRNSGTDEQFF. The CDR3 DNA reads as TGTGCCAGCAGCCCCCGAAATAGCGGGACCGATGAGCAGTTCTTC.

Comment on this clonotype: Being one base from a much bigger clone, this may be a read error. The genes are TRBV12-3 or TRBV12-4 and TRBJ2-7; D call uncertain. Trimming removed 5 bases at V and 7 bases at J, with 21 bases between. The CDR3 has 15 amino acids. CDR3 nucleotides: TGTGCCAGCAGTCAAAAGGGTGTTAAAGACTGGGAGCAGTACTTC. Amino acid sequence: CASSQKGVKDWEQYF.

The chain is built from TRBV7-9 and TRBJ2-5, with D possibly being TRBD2 (6 bases). CDR3 size: 14 residues. V was pared by 3 bases and J by 1 base, with 9 bases between. Germline loops: CDR1 SEHNR, CDR2 FQNEAQ (reference sequence). The chain's CDR3 is CASSFSGTQETQYF. CDR3 DNA: TGTGCCAGCAGCTTTAGCGGAACCCAAGAGACCCAGTACTTC.

Turning to this clonotype: A much larger clone is a single base away; this may be a read error. The chain uses TRBV12-3 or TRBV12-4 and TRBJ1-2; no clear D. Deletions cut 6 bases from V and 7 bases from J, with 15 bases between. The CDR3 contains 13 residues. CDR3 nucleotide sequence: TGTGCCAGCAGCCTTCCTACAGTGGCTGGCTACACCTTC. This sequence encodes CASSLPTVAGYTF.

This clonotype has just one count. A much larger clone lies one base from this, so it may be a read error. The gene calls are TRBV29-1 and TRBJ2-3, with 8 nucleotides matching TRBD1. The J call is doubtful: the DNA matches TRBJ1-5 better. The CDR3 covers 13 residues. Germline-derived CDR1 and CDR2 are SQVTM and ANQGSEA. The CDR3 nucleotides are TGCAGCGCCGGGACAGGCCGTACGGATACGCAGCATTTT. Translation: CSAGTGRTDTQHF.

Comments on this clonotype: Relative to the germline gene, one junction end is altered; a read error may explain this. V usage is TRBV11-2 and J usage is TRBJ2-7; 7 bases match TRBD2. This CDR3 spans 16 amino acids. CDR1 and CDR2 from the germline V gene are SGHAT and FQNNGV. CDR3 amino acids: CASSLDWTRGSYGQYF. CDR3 DNA sequence: TGTGCCAGCAGCTTAGATTGGACTAGAGGGAGTTACGGGCAGTACTTC.

This clonotype was seen once. A read error is likely, as this CDR3 ends without the conserved phenylalanine or tryptophan. The chain employs TRBV28 and TRBJ2-7; D is ambiguous. With 5 bases removed from V and 5 bases from J, the gap between germline ends came to 16 bases. Germline CDR1 reads MDHEN; CDR2 reads SYDVKM. The CDR3 runs to 14 residues. The CDR3 protein is CASSPGPSSNEQYL. The CDR3 bases are TGTGCCAGCAGTCCCGGTCCCAGTTCTAACGAGCAGTACCTC.

Concerning this clonotype: A read error may explain this, as a much larger clone is one base away. The V gene is TRBV10-3, the J gene TRBJ1-1; D is undetermined. Trimming removed 3 bases at V and 1 base at J, with 12 bases between. Germline V lookup: CDR1 ENHRY, CDR2 SYGVKD. The length of the CDR3 is 15 residues. The DNA of the CDR3 is TGTGCCATCAGTGAAGCCGTCAGGACGAACACTGAAGCTTTCTTT. As protein: CAISEAVRTNTEAFF.

The chain combines TRBV28 with TRBJ2-7, with D possibly TRBD1 on 5 matching bases. The CDR3 has 12 residues. V was shortened by 6 bases and J by 4 bases, with 10 bases between the two germline ends. CDR1 and CDR2 from the germline V gene are MDHEN and SYDVKM. The CDR3 DNA reads TGTGCCAGCAGACTCAGGGCGTACGAGCAGTACTTC. It specifies CASRLRAYEQYF.

On this clonotype itself: A read error may account for a junction end that differs from germline. The gene calls are TRBV28 and TRBJ2-1, with TRBD2 matching 10 bases. From germline, CDR1 is MDHEN and CDR2 SYDVKM. The CDR3 is 19 residues long. In nucleotides, the CDR3 is TGTGCCAGCAGCACACCGGGACTAGCGACTTCCTCGGGTTACAATGAGCATTTCTTC. Translating it yields CASSTPGLATSSGYNEHFF.